This entry features one T cell receptor (beta chain) sequence. This entry is derived from a study of T-cell memory formation after mild COVID-19. TCRdb recomputed calls from the 5' RACE reads with MiXCR, one row per CDR3 protein. The sample includes about 110,000 distinct CDR3 sequences, over 15% seen only once; the top ten take approximately 5.1%. In germline, CDR1 is SEHNR, CDR2 FQNEAQ (reference sequence). With V trimmed by 2 bases and J by 0 bases, 9 bases remained unmatched. There are 18 residues in the CDR3. This TCR derives from a man between 18 and 35 years old who had mild COVID-19 (a few samples of this study predate the infection). Cell type and time point are not known. The material sequenced was PBMCs or a T cell subset sorted from them (not recorded which). The chain links TRBV7-9 to TRBJ2-3, with TRBD2 matching over 9 bases. The CDR3, as DNA: TGTGCCAGCAGCTTACCCAGCCAGCGGGGGGTAAGCACAGATACGCAGTATTTT. It is translated as CASSLPSQRGVSTDTQYF.